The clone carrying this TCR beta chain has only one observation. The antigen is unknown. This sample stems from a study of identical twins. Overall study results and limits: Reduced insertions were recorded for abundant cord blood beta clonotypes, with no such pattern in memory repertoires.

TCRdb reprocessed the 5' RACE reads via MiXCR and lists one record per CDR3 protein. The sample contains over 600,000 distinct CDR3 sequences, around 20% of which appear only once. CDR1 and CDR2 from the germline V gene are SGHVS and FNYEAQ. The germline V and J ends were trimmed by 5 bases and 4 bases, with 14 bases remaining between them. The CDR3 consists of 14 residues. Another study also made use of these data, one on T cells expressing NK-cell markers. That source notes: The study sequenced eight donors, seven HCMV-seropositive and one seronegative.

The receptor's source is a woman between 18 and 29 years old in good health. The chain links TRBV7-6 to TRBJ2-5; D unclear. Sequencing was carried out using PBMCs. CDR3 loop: CASSPNWGLETQYF. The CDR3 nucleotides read TGTGCCAGCAGCCCCAATTGGGGTTTAGAGACCCAGTACTTC.